These T cell receptor beta chains were read from a single sample in a study of cytomegalovirus exposure and HLA in healthy donors. Some clones are missing from TCRdb's copy, which holds only in-frame ones; the method was immunoSEQ multiplex PCR. Among 130,000 or so clones listed, approximately 71% were seen once. Sequencing was performed on PBMCs. These receptors all stem from a woman aged 55 to 70 in good health and CMV-seronegative. Both conserved end residues are part of each CDR3. Each record gives: D gene, J gene, clone size, V gene, CDR3 DNA, CDR3 protein. D genes are given only for firm matches. Clone size is given for some rows only: seen once, a few or many times, or a class if the clone is expanded.

D gene: -; J gene: TRBJ2-5; clone size: -; V gene: TRBV14; CDR3 DNA: TGTGCCAGCAGCTCGGGGTACCAAGAGACCCAGTACTTC; CDR3 protein: CASSSGYQETQYF
D gene: -; J gene: TRBJ2-5; clone size: -; V gene: TRBV5-6; CDR3 DNA: TGTGCCAGCAGCTTGGGCCGGGAGACCCAGTACTTC; CDR3 protein: CASSLGRETQYF
D gene: -; J gene: TRBJ1-2; clone size: few; V gene: TRBV6-1; CDR3 DNA: TGTGCCAGTAGATTTCGGGGTTCCCGGTATGGCTACACCTTC; CDR3 protein: CASRFRGSRYGYTF
D gene: TRBD2; J gene: TRBJ2-5; clone size: few; V gene: TRBV28; CDR3 DNA: TGTGCCAGCAGTTTGTTGCGGGAGCCCCCAGAGACCCAGTACTTC; CDR3 protein: CASSLLREPPETQYF
D gene: TRBD1; J gene: TRBJ2-7; clone size: -; V gene: TRBV2; CDR3 DNA: TGTGCCAGCAGTGAACGATGGACAGGGGCCACCTACGAGCAGTACTTC; CDR3 protein: CASSERWTGATYEQYF
D gene: TRBD1; J gene: TRBJ1-1; clone size: -; V gene: TRBV18; CDR3 DNA: TGTGCCAGCTCACGCAACAGGGGTGACACTGAAGCTTTCTTT; CDR3 protein: CASSRNRGDTEAFF
D gene: -; J gene: TRBJ1-4; clone size: -; V gene: TRBV10-2; CDR3 DNA: TGCGCCAGCAGCGACAGGAGTGAAAAACTGTTTTTT; CDR3 protein: CASSDRSEKLFF
D gene: TRBD1; J gene: TRBJ1-2; clone size: -; V gene: TRBV30; CDR3 DNA: TGTGCCTGGTCCGGCGGGACAGCATATGGCTACACCTTC; CDR3 protein: CAWSGGTAYGYTF
D gene: TRBD1; J gene: TRBJ1-4; clone size: -; V gene: TRBV7-3; CDR3 DNA: TGTGCCAGCAGCGCCTCAGGGGGTGGGAATGAAAAACTGTTTTTT; CDR3 protein: CASSASGGGNEKLFF
D gene: TRBD1; J gene: TRBJ1-1; clone size: -; V gene: TRBV27; CDR3 DNA: TGTGCCAGCCGCCTCCGGGACAGGAACACTGAAGCTTTCTTT; CDR3 protein: CASRLRDRNTEAFF
D gene: -; J gene: TRBJ1-1; clone size: -; V gene: TRBV2; CDR3 DNA: TGTGCCAGCAGGGGGACTTTATCGAACACTGAAGCTTTCTTT; CDR3 protein: CASRGTLSNTEAFF
D gene: -; J gene: TRBJ1-1; clone size: -; V gene: TRBV11-3; CDR3 DNA: TGTGCCAGCAGCCGGCAGGGGAACACTGAAGCTTTCTTT; CDR3 protein: CASSRQGNTEAFF
D gene: TRBD2; J gene: TRBJ2-2; clone size: -; V gene: TRBV4-2; CDR3 DNA: TGTGCCAGCAGCCCGATGACTAGCGGGGGCCGAAACACCGGGGAGCTGTTTTTT; CDR3 protein: CASSPMTSGGRNTGELFF
D gene: TRBD1; J gene: TRBJ1-1; clone size: -; V gene: TRBV18; CDR3 DNA: TGTGCCAGCTCACCAGGGACAGGGTCTAACACTGAAGCTTTCTTT; CDR3 protein: CASSPGTGSNTEAFF
D gene: -; J gene: TRBJ2-3; clone size: -; V gene: TRBV11-2; CDR3 DNA: TGTGCCAGCAGCTCCTTGGGACACCTTAGCACAGATACGCAGTATTTT; CDR3 protein: CASSSLGHLSTDTQYF
D gene: -; J gene: TRBJ1-1; clone size: -; V gene: TRBV1; CDR3 DNA: TGCACCACCGCTGACAGGGTTGCATTGAACACTGAAGCTTTCTTT; CDR3 protein: CTTADRVALNTEAFF
D gene: TRBD1; J gene: TRBJ2-7; clone size: -; V gene: TRBV28; CDR3 DNA: TGTGCCAGCAGTTTATCAGGCTTACAGGGGGCGAGTGGCGAGCAGTACTTC; CDR3 protein: CASSLSGLQGASGEQYF
D gene: TRBD1; J gene: TRBJ2-1; clone size: -; V gene: TRBV27; CDR3 DNA: TGTGCCAGCAGTTTAAGGTCAGGACAGGGAATCTACAATGAGCAGTTCTTC; CDR3 protein: CASSLRSGQGIYNEQFF
D gene: TRBD2; J gene: TRBJ2-1; clone size: -; V gene: TRBV30; CDR3 DNA: TGTGCCTGGAGCCCTAGCGGCTATGAGCAGTTCTTC; CDR3 protein: CAWSPSGYEQFF
D gene: TRBD2; J gene: TRBJ2-3; clone size: -; V gene: TRBV13; CDR3 DNA: TGTGCCAGCAGCCTTGTTCTGGGTGGCGGGAGGGCCGATACGCAGTATTTT; CDR3 protein: CASSLVLGGGRADTQYF
D gene: -; J gene: TRBJ2-3; clone size: -; V gene: TRBV11-2; CDR3 DNA: TGTGCCAGCAGCTTAGGGGCTAACACCCTCACAGATACGCAGTATTTT; CDR3 protein: CASSLGANTLTDTQYF
D gene: -; J gene: TRBJ1-1; clone size: few; V gene: TRBV21-1; CDR3 DNA: TGTGCCAGCAGCAATAAACACCCCTTGGAGACTGAAGCTTTCTTT; CDR3 protein: CASSNKHPLETEAFF
D gene: TRBD1; J gene: TRBJ2-7; clone size: -; V gene: TRBV19; CDR3 DNA: TGTGCCAGTAGTATAGATTTGGGACAGGCTTACGAGCAGTACTTC; CDR3 protein: CASSIDLGQAYEQYF
D gene: TRBD1; J gene: TRBJ2-7; clone size: -; V gene: TRBV7-8; CDR3 DNA: TGTGCCAGCAGCTCGGACAGGGGGCTCTGGGAGCAGTACTTC; CDR3 protein: CASSSDRGLWEQYF
D gene: TRBD1; J gene: TRBJ1-2; clone size: few; V gene: TRBV28; CDR3 DNA: TGTGCCAGCAGTTTGGGGACAGCAGTGGGGAACTATGGCTACACCTTC; CDR3 protein: CASSLGTAVGNYGYTF
D gene: -; J gene: TRBJ1-1; clone size: -; V gene: TRBV7-2; CDR3 DNA: TGTGCCAGCAGCTTGGGTGCGGGGGGGGGAAGGAACACTGAAGCTTTCTTT; CDR3 protein: CASSLGAGGGRNTEAFF
D gene: TRBD1; J gene: TRBJ2-1; clone size: -; V gene: TRBV7-3; CDR3 DNA: TGTGCCAGCAGCCAGACAGGGGGCGATGAGTTCTTC; CDR3 protein: CASSQTGGDEFF
D gene: TRBD2; J gene: TRBJ2-5; clone size: -; V gene: TRBV5-4; CDR3 DNA: TGTGCCAGCAGCCCGAGCCCCAGCGGGAGCACGATTCCGCAGTACTTC; CDR3 protein: CASSPSPSGSTIPQYF
D gene: TRBD1; J gene: TRBJ2-3; clone size: once; V gene: TRBV6-4; CDR3 DNA: TGTGCCAGCAGCGCAGGACAGGTCAGAAGCACAGATACGCAGTATTTT; CDR3 protein: CASSAGQVRSTDTQYF
D gene: -; J gene: TRBJ2-5; clone size: -; V gene: TRBV29-1; CDR3 DNA: TGCAGCGTAACACCCCAAGAGACCCAGTACTTC; CDR3 protein: CSVTPQETQYF
D gene: TRBD1; J gene: TRBJ1-1; clone size: -; V gene: TRBV30; CDR3 DNA: TGTGCCTGGAGGGCGGACAGGACTATGAACACTGAAGCTTTCTTT; CDR3 protein: CAWRADRTMNTEAFF
D gene: -; J gene: TRBJ1-2; clone size: -; V gene: TRBV28; CDR3 DNA: TGTGCCAGCAGTTTAAGAGGGACACCCAGGGATCCTTGGGGCTACACCTTC; CDR3 protein: CASSLRGTPRDPWGYTF
D gene: TRBD1; J gene: TRBJ1-5; clone size: -; V gene: TRBV27; CDR3 DNA: TGTGCCAGCAGTTCCTCCCGGGCTGGGGACAGGCTCAATCAGCCCCAGCATTTT; CDR3 protein: CASSSSRAGDRLNQPQHF
D gene: TRBD1; J gene: TRBJ1-5; clone size: once; V gene: TRBV10-2; CDR3 DNA: TGCGCCAGCAGTGATAGACAGGGCAGCAATCAGCCCCAGCATTTT; CDR3 protein: CASSDRQGSNQPQHF
D gene: -; J gene: TRBJ2-7; clone size: -; V gene: TRBV7-3; CDR3 DNA: TGTGCCAGCAGCTTAAGGGGCATCGACGAGCAGTACTTC; CDR3 protein: CASSLRGIDEQYF
D gene: TRBD2; J gene: TRBJ2-1; clone size: once; V gene: TRBV5-1; CDR3 DNA: TGCGCCAGCAGCTCCCCGGGACTAGCGGGAGCGGACAATGAGCAGTTCTTC; CDR3 protein: CASSSPGLAGADNEQFF
D gene: -; J gene: TRBJ2-1; clone size: -; V gene: TRBV2; CDR3 DNA: TGTGCCAGCAGTGAAGGTGGAGGGTTTCTGGGCAATGAGCAGTTCTTC; CDR3 protein: CASSEGGGFLGNEQFF
D gene: TRBD1; J gene: TRBJ2-7; clone size: once; V gene: TRBV2; CDR3 DNA: TGTGCCAGCAGAGGGGACAGGCGCTCCTACGAGCAGTACTTC; CDR3 protein: CASRGDRRSYEQYF
D gene: TRBD2; J gene: TRBJ2-1; clone size: -; V gene: TRBV10-3; CDR3 DNA: TGTGCCATCAGACCCGGGAGGAACTACAATGAGCAGTTCTTC; CDR3 protein: CAIRPGRNYNEQFF
D gene: -; J gene: TRBJ2-3; clone size: -; V gene: TRBV28; CDR3 DNA: TGTGCCAGCAGTCCATCTGGCTCGGATACGCAGTATTTT; CDR3 protein: CASSPSGSDTQYF
D gene: -; J gene: TRBJ1-2; clone size: -; V gene: TRBV28; CDR3 DNA: TGTGCCAGCAGTCCTGGGGGGACCACGGGCGGCTACACCTTC; CDR3 protein: CASSPGGTTGGYTF